This T cell receptor (beta chain) was sequenced in a study of T cells in Graves' hyperthyroidism and ophthalmopathy. About the research overall: Sampling of peripheral blood happened at initial diagnosis, prior to any treatment. Whole-study results and caveats: The model identified upcoming ophthalmopathy a median approximately 6.5 months ahead of onset. Most thyroid clonotypes expanded above 0.001 were also detected in blood.

Amplified TCR beta CDR3 regions derived from RNA transcripts. The study used the HTBI primer set for a first-round RT-PCR of the TCR CDR3. TCRdb re-analysed the multiplex PCR reads in MiXCR, keeping a single row per CDR3 protein. This sample carries 400,000 or so distinct CDR3 sequences, more than 14% of them seen once, and the ten largest clones take around 20%. This clonotype was counted at least ten times. No antigen is known for it. Exclusion criteria comprised uncontrolled infection, other autoimmune disease, pregnancy or lactation. CDR3 length equals 14 residues. V was clipped by 2 bases and J by 3 bases, with 8 bases between them. Germline V gene data show CDR1 as MNHNY and CDR2 as SVGAGI (reference sequence).

The sequence was collected from a woman aged 25-40 years with Graves' ophthalmopathy. The chain has TRBV6-6 and TRBJ1-5; D is unresolved. The sequenced sample was blood. The CDR3 coding sequence is TGTGCCAGCAGTTACGGGCAGGACAATCAGCCCCAGCATTTT. Residues: CASSYGQDNQPQHF.